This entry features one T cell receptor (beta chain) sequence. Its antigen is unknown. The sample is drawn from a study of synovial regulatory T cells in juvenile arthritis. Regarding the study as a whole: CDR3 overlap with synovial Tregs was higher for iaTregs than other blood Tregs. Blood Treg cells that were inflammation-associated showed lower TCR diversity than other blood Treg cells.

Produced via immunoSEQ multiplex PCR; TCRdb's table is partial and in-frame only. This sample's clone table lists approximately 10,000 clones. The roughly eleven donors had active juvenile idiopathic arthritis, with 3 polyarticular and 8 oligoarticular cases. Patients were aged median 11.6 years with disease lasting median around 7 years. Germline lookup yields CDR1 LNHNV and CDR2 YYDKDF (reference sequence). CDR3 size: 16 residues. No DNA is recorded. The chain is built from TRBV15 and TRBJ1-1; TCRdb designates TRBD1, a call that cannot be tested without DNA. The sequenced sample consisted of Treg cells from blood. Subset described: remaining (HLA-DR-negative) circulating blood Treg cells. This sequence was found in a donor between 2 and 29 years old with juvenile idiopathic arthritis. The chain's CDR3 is CATSRDLAVMNTEAFF.